What follows is one T cell receptor beta chain and its context. Its antigen is undetermined. This clone may be a read error of a much larger clone one base away. These data originate in a study of molecular identifiers for immune sequencing clone quantification. Notes on the study in general: Clonotypes surpassing 20 RNA copies contained over 98% of effector molecules, versus under 1% in naive cells.

TCRdb independently ran MiXCR on the PCR reads; one entry per CDR3 protein. The sample holds nearly 55,000 distinct CDR3 sequences; roughly 38% are singletons and the top ten take 3% to 4%. The germline gives CDR1 MNHEY, CDR2 SMNVEV (reference sequence). The CDR3 has 14 residues. Between the trimmed V and J ends, which lost 4 bases and 4 bases, there was a span of 14 bases. The sequence was obtained from a human donor in good health. Some libraries in this study had Jurkat cell RNA spiked in. The sample comprised naive CD8+ T cells from blood, with Jurkat cell RNA spiked in. The subset: FACS-sorted CD8+CD4-CCR7+CD45RA+ naive T cells. This chain links TRBV27 with TRBJ2-7, with a possible D match to TRBD2 (5 bases). In DNA form, the CDR3 reads TGTGCCAGCAGTTCAGGTTTCACGGGGTACGAGCAGTACTTC. This codes for CASSSGFTGYEQYF.